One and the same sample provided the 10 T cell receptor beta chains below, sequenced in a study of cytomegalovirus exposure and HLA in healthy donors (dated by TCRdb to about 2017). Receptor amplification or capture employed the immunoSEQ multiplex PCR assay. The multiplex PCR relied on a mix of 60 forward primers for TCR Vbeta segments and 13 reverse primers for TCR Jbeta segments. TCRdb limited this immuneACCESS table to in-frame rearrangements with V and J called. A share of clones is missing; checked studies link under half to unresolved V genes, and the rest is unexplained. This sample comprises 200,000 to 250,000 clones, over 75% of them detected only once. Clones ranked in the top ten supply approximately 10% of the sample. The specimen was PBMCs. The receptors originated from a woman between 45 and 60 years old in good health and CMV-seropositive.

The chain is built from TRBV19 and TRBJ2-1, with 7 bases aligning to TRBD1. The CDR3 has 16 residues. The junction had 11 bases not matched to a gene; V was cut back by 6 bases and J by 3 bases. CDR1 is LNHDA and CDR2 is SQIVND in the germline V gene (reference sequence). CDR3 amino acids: CASSLEGARLYNEQFF. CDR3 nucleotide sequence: TGTGCCAGTAGCTTAGAGGGGGCTAGACTCTACAATGAGCAGTTCTTC. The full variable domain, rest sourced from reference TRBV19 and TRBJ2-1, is DGGITQSPKYLFRKEGQNVTLSCEQNLNHDAMYWYRQDPGQGLRLIYYSQIVNDFQKGDIAEGYSVSREKKESFPLTVTSAQKNPTAFYLCASSLEGARLYNEQFFGPGTRLTVL.

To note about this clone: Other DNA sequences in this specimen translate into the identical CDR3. CDR3 nucleotide sequence: TGTGCCAGCAGTCCTCACGGGACAGGGCGGACTGAAGCTTTCTTT. This sequence encodes CASSPHGTGRTEAFF. The V gene is TRBV11-2, the J gene TRBJ1-1, with 9 bases matching TRBD1. J lost 5 bases, V lost 6 bases, and 10 bases had no gene match. Germline loops: CDR1 SGHAT, CDR2 FQNNGV. The CDR3 has 15 residues.

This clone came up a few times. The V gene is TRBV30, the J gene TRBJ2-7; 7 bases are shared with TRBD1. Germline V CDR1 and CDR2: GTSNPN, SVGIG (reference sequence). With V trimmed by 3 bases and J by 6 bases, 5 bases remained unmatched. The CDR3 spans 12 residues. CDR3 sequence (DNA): TGTGCCTGGAGAGACAGGGACGGCGAGCAGTACTTC. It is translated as CAWRDRDGEQYF.

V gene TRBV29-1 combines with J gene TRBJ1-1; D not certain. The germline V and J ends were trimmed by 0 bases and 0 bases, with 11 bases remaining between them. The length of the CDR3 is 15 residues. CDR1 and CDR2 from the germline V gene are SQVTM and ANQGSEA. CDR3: CSVEDSSRVNTEAFF. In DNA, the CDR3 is TGCAGCGTTGAAGATAGCAGTCGGGTGAACACTGAAGCTTTCTTT.

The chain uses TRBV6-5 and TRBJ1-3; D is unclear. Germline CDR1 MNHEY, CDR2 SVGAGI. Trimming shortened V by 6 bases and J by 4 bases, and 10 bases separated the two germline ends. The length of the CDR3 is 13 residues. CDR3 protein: CASSVTLGNTIYF. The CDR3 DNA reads TGTGCCAGCAGCGTGACTCTGGGAAACACCATATATTTT.

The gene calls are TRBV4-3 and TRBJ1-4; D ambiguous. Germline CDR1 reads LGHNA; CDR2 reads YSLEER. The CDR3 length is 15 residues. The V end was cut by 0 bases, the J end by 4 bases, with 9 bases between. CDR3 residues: CASSQEMRDNEKLFF. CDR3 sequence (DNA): TGCGCCAGCAGCCAAGAAATGAGAGATAATGAAAAACTGTTTTTT.

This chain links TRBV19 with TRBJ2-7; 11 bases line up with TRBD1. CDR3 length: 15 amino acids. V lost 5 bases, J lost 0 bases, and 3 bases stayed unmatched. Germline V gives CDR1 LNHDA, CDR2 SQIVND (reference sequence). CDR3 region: CASSPGTGGSYEQYF. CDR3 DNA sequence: TGTGCCAGTAGTCCCGGGACAGGGGGCTCCTACGAGCAGTACTTC.

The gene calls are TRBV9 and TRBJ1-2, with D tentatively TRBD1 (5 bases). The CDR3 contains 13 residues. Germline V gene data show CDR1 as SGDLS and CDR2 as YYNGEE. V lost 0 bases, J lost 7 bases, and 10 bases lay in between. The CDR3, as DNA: TGTGCCAGCAGCGTAGATGGCAGGGCTGGCTACACCTTC. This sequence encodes CASSVDGRAGYTF.

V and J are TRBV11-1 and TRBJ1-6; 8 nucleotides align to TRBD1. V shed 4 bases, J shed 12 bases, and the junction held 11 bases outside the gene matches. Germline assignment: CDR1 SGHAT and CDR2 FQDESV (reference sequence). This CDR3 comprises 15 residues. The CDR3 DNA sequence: TGTGCCAGCAGCTGGGGGACAGGTCCGAGTCAACCCCTCCACTTT. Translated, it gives CASSWGTGPSQPLHF.

The CDR3, as DNA: TGCGCCAGCAGCCTTGCAGCAGGGAGGGAGACCCAGTACTTC. It is translated as CASSLAAGRETQYF. The chain carries TRBV5-1 and TRBJ2-5, with TRBD2 as a possible D gene (6 bases). This CDR3 contains 14 residues. Germline V CDR1 and CDR2: SGHRS, YFSETQ. Trimming took off 4 bases at V and 5 bases at J, with 15 bases between the two ends.